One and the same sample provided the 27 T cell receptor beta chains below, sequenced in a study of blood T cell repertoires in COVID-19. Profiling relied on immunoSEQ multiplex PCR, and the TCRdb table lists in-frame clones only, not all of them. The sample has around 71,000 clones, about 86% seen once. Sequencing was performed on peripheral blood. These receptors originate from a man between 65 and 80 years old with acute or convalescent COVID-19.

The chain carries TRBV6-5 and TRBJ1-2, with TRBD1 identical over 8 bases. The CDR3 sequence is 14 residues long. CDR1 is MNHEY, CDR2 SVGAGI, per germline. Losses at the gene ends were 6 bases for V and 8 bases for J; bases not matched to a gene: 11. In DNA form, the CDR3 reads TGTGCCAGCAGCAAACTTACAGGGGGACGGGGCTACACCTTC. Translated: CASSKLTGGRGYTF.

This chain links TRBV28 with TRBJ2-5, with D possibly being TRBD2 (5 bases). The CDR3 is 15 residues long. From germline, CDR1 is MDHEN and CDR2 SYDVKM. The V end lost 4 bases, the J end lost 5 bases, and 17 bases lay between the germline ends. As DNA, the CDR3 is TGTGCCAGCAGTTCCCATACTAGGCAAGGGGAGACCCAGTACTTC. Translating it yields CASSSHTRQGETQYF.

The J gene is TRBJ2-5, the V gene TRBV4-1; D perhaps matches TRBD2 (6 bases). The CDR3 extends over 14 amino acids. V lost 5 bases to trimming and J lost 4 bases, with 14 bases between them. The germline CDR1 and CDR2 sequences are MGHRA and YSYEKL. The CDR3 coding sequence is TGCGCCAGCAGCTCGGAGGCCGGGAGAGAGACCCAGTACTTC. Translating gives CASSSEAGRETQYF.

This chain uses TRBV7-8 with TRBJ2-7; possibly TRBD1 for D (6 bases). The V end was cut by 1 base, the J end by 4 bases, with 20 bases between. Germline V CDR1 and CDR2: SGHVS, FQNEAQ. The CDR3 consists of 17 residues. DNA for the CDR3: TGTGCCAGCAGCTTAGGATTTTCGGGACACTCAACTTACGAGCAGTACTTC. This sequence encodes CASSLGFSGHSTYEQYF.

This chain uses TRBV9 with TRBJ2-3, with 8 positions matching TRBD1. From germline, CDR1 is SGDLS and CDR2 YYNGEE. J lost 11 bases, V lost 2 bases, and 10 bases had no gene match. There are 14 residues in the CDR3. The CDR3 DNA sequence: TGTGCCAGCAGCGTGGACAGGGTCGATCTTAGGCAGTATTTT. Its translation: CASSVDRVDLRQYF.

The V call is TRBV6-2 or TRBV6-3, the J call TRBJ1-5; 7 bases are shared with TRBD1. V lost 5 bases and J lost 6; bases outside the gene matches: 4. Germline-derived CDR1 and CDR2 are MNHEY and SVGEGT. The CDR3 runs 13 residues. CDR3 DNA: TGTGCCAGCAGTCGACAGGGCCGTCAGCCCCAGCATTTT. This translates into CASSRQGRQPQHF.

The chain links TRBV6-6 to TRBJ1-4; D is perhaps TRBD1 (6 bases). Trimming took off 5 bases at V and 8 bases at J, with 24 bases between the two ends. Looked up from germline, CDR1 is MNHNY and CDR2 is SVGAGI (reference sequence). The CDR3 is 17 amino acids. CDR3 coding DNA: TGTGCCAGCAGTCCCTTAACGTTCCGGGACACTGAAGAAAAACTGTTTTTT. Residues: CASSPLTFRDTEEKLFF.

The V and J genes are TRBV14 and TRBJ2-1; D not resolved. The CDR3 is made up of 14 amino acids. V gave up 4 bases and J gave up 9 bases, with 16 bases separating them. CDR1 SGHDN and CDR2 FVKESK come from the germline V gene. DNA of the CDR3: TGTGCCAGCAGCCTCCCGGGTCCACTGAGTGAGCAGTTCTTC. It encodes CASSLPGPLSEQFF.

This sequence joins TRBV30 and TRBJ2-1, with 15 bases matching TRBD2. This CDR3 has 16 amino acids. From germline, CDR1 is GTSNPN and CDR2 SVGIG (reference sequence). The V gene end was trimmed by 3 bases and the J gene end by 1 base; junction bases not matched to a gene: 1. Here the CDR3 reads CAWSGLAGGSYNEQFF. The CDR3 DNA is TGTGCCTGGAGCGGACTAGCGGGAGGGTCCTACAATGAGCAGTTCTTC.

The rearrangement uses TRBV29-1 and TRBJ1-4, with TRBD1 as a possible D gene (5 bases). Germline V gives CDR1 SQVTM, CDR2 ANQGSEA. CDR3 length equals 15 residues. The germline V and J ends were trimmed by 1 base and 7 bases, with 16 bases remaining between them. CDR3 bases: TGCAGCGTTGAAGCTGGGAGGGGCAAGGGTGAAAAACTGTTTTTT. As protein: CSVEAGRGKGEKLFF.

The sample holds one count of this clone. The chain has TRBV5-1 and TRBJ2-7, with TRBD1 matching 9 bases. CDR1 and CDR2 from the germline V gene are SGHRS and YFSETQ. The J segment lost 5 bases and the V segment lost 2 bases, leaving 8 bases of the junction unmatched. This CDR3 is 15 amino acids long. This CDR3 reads CASSFLGTGKNEQYF. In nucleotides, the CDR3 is TGCGCCAGCAGCTTTTTAGGGACAGGGAAAAACGAGCAGTACTTC.

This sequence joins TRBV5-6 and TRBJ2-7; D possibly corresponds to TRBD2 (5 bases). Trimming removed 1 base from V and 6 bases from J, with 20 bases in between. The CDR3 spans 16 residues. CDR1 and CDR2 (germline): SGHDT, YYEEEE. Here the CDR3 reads CASSLISGNENLEQYF. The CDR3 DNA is TGTGCCAGCAGCTTGATTTCGGGAAATGAAAATCTCGAGCAGTACTTC.

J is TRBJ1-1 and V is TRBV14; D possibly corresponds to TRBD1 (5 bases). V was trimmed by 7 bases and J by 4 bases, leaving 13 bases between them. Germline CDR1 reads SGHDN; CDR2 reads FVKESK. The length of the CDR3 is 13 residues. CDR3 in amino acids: CASTLGRSTEAFF. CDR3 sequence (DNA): TGTGCCAGCACCCTGGGGCGGTCCACTGAAGCTTTCTTT.

CDR3 nucleotide sequence: TGCGCCAGCAGCTCGATAGGGGCGGGAGGCCACGAGCAGTACTTC. It translates to CASSSIGAGGHEQYF. The chain couples TRBV4-1 to TRBJ2-7, with 8 nucleotides matching TRBD2. The V gene's germline CDR1 is MGHRA and CDR2 YSYEKL. CDR3 size: 15 residues. J lost 5 bases, V lost 5 bases, and 11 bases had no gene match.

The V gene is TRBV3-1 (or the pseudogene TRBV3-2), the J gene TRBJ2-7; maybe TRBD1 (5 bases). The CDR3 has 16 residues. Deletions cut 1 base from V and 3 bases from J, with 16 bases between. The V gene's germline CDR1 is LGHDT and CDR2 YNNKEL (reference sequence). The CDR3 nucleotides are TGTGCCAGCAGCCAAGTAGGCCAGGGCATATACTACGAGCAGTACTTC. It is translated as CASSQVGQGIYYEQYF.

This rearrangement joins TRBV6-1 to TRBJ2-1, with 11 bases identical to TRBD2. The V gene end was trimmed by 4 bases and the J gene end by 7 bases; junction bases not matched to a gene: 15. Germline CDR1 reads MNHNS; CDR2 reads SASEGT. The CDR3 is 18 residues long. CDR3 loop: CASSASAAGTSGFNEQFF. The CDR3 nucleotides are TGTGCCAGCAGTGCCTCGGCCGCCGGGACTAGCGGCTTTAATGAGCAGTTCTTC.

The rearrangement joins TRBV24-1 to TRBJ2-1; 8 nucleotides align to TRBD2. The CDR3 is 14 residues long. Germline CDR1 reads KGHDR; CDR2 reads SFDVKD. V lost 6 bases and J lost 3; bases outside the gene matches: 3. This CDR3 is CATSLSGSYNEQFF. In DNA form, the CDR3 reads TGTGCCACCAGTCTCAGCGGGAGCTACAATGAGCAGTTCTTC.

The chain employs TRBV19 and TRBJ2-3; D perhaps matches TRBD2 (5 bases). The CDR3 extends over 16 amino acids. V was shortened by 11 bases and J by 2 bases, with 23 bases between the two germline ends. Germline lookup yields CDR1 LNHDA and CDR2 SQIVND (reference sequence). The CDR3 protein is CAFRTRSGQDTDTQYF. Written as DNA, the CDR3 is TGTGCCTTTAGGACGAGGAGCGGTCAAGACACAGATACGCAGTATTTT. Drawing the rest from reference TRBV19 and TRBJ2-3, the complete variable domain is DGGITQSPKYLFRKEGQNVTLSCEQNLNHDAMYWYRQDPGQGLRLIYYSQIVNDFQKGDIAEGYSVSREKKESFPLTVTSAQKNPTAFYLCAFRTRSGQDTDTQYFGPGTRLTVL.

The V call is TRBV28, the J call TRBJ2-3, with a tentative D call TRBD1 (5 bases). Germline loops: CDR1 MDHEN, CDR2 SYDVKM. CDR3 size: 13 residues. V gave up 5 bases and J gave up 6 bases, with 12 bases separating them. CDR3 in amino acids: CASSRQGLDTQYF. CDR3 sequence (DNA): TGTGCCAGCAGTCGCCAGGGTCTGGATACGCAGTATTTT.

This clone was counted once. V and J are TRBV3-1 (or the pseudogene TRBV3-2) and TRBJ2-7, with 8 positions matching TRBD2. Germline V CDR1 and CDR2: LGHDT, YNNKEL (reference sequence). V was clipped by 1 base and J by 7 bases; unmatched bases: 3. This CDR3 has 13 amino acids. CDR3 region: CASSQARGGEQYF. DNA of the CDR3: TGTGCCAGCAGCCAAGCCCGGGGGGGGGAGCAGTACTTC.

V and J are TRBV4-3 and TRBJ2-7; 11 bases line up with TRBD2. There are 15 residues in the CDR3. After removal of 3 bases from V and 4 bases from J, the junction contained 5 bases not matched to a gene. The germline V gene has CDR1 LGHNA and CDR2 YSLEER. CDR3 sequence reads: CASSQGLADRYEQYF. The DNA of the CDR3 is TGCGCCAGCAGCCAGGGACTAGCGGACCGATACGAGCAGTACTTC.

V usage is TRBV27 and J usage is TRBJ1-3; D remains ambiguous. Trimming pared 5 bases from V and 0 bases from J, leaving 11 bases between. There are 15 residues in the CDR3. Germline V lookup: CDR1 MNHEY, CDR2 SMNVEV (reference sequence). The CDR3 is CASSPSRYSGNTIYF. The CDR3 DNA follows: TGTGCCAGCAGTCCTTCGAGGTACTCTGGAAACACCATATATTTT.

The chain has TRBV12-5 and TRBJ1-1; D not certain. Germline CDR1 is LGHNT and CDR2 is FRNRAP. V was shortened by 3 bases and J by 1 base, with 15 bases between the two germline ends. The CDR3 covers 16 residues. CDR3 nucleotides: TGTGCTAGTGGTTTTGTGGAGATCGCACCGAACACTGAAGCTTTCTTT. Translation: CASGFVEIAPNTEAFF.

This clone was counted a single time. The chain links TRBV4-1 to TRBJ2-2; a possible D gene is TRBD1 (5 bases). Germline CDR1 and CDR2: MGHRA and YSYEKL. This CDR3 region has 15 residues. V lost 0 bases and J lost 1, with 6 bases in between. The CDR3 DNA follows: TGCGCCAGCAGCCAAGACGGACAGAACACCGGGGAGCTGTTTTTT. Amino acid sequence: CASSQDGQNTGELFF.

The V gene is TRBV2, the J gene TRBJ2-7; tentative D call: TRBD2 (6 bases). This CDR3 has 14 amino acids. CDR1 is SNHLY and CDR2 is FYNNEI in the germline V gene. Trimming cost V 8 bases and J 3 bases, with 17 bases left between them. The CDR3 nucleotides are TGTGCCAGCGGGCTAGGGGCGGGGCGCTACGAGCAGTACTTC. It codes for CASGLGAGRYEQYF.

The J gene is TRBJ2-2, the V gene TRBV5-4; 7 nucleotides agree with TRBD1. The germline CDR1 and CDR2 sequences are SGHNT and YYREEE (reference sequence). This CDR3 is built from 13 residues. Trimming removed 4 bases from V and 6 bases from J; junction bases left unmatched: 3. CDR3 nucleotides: TGTGCCAGCAGCCCACAGGGGCCCGGGGAGCTGTTTTTT. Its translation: CASSPQGPGELFF.

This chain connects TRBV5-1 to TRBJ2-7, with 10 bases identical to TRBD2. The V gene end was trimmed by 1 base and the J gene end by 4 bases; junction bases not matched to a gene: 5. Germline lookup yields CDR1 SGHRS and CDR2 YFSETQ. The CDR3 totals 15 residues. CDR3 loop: CASSLLTSGFYEQYF. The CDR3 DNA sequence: TGCGCCAGCAGCTTGCTGACTAGCGGGTTTTACGAGCAGTACTTC.